This T cell receptor beta chain was profiled in a study of T cell repertoires in cytomegalovirus infection. Background on the study: Selection of CMV epitopes for the study included recently identified HLA-C-restricted and well-studied HLA-B-restricted ones. Findings and limits, study-wide: Totalled public TCR beta family frequency picked out people who carried CMV plus the relevant HLA.

A note on this clonotype: Antigen specificity is unknown.

Trimming removed 2 bases at V and 7 bases at J, with 5 bases between. Germline lookup yields CDR1 MGHRA and CDR2 YSYEKL. The CDR3 totals 11 residues. TCRdb recomputed calls from the reads with MiXCR, one row per CDR3 protein. Of about 69,000 distinct CDR3 sequences in the sample, less than 30% were seen once. Sequenced here: CD8+ T cells from cultured PBMCs, sampled from culture after CMV antigen stimulation. V is TRBV4-1 and J is TRBJ1-1; D gene uncertain. The sequence came from a human donor in good health (CMV status not recorded). Some clones in this sample may be carry-over from other donors' samples. In DNA form, the CDR3 reads TGCGCCAGCAGCCAAATGGGTGAAGCTTTCTTT. As protein: CASSQMGEAFF.